This passage covers 10 T cell receptor beta chains from one sample sequenced in a study of blood T cell repertoires in COVID-19. Clones were read by immunoSEQ multiplex PCR, and TCRdb kept only the in-frame ones, dropping some. The data hold some 240,000 clones, with around 83% observed a single time. The specimen was peripheral blood. These receptors all come from a middle-aged woman who had recovered from COVID-19.

The chain recombines TRBV10-3 with TRBJ1-2; possible D gene TRBD1, 5 bases. The CDR3 contains 13 residues. The V end lost 4 bases, the J end lost 8 bases, and 14 bases lay between the germline ends. CDR1 and CDR2 from the germline V gene are ENHRY and SYGVKD. CDR3: CAISGGGKEGYTF. CDR3 bases: TGTGCCATCAGTGGGGGGGGTAAGGAAGGCTACACCTTC.

The V and J genes are TRBV10-1 and TRBJ2-4; tentative D call: TRBD1 (6 bases). V lost 2 bases, J lost 8 bases, and 13 bases lay in between. Germline lookup yields CDR1 WNHNN and CDR2 SYGVQD (reference sequence). This CDR3 comprises 14 residues. DNA of the CDR3: TGCGCCAGCAGTGAGGGGGGCAGTTCTGACATTCAGTACTTC. Translating gives CASSEGGSSDIQYF.

V and J are TRBV10-3 and TRBJ2-1; 7 positions agree with TRBD2. The CDR3 runs to 16 residues. The V gene end was trimmed by 0 bases and the J gene end by 3 bases; junction bases not matched to a gene: 5. Germline lookup yields CDR1 ENHRY and CDR2 SYGVKD. The CDR3 bases are TGTGCCATCAGTGAGTCGGGAGGGGAGTTCTACAATGAGCAGTTCTTC. Translation: CAISESGGEFYNEQFF.

This rearrangement joins TRBV29-1 to TRBJ2-2; tentatively, D is TRBD2 (6 bases). This CDR3 contains 15 residues. CDR1 is SQVTM and CDR2 is ANQGSEA in the germline V gene. V was trimmed by 8 bases and J by 0 bases, leaving 16 bases between them. The CDR3 spells CSTADGGSNTGELFF. DNA of the CDR3: TGCAGCACAGCCGATGGGGGGTCGAACACCGGGGAGCTGTTTTTT.

The chain couples TRBV5-1 to TRBJ2-3; 13 bases line up with TRBD2. Germline lookup yields CDR1 SGHRS and CDR2 YFSETQ. V was pared by 3 bases and J by 7 bases, with 11 bases of the junction left unmatched. This CDR3 region has 17 residues. The DNA of the CDR3 is TGCGCCAGCAGCTACGACGTCGGGACTAGCGGGGCTCATACGCAGTATTTT. Translating it yields CASSYDVGTSGAHTQYF.

The V gene is TRBV7-6, the J gene TRBJ2-7; D may be TRBD2 (5 bases). CDR1 is SGHVS and CDR2 is FNYEAQ in the germline V gene. The length of the CDR3 is 15 residues. V was clipped by 1 base and J by 2 bases, with 12 bases between them. The CDR3 is CASSLGVGETYEQYF. For the CDR3, the DNA is TGTGCCAGCAGCTTAGGGGTCGGGGAGACCTACGAGCAGTACTTC.

CDR3 coding DNA: TGTGCCAGCAGCCCCAACTACGAGCAGTACTTC. It codes for CASSPNYEQYF. The V and J genes are TRBV7-9 and TRBJ2-7; D gene unclear. This CDR3 contains 11 residues. The V gene's germline CDR1 is SEHNR and CDR2 FQNEAQ (reference sequence). V dropped 5 bases and J dropped 3 bases, with 5 bases sitting between them.

The CDR3: CASSGSGTPQYF. CDR3 DNA: TGTGCCAGCAGCGGATCCGGGACTCCGCAGTATTTT. The chain carries TRBV7-9 and TRBJ2-3; possible D gene TRBD2, 6 bases. The germline CDR1 and CDR2 sequences are SEHNR and FQNEAQ (reference sequence). The CDR3 is 12 residues long. Trimming took 5 bases from V and 10 from J, leaving 13 bases between them.

The CDR3 here is CATSGELAGLGAQYF. CDR3 DNA sequence: TGTGCCACCAGCGGCGAGCTAGCGGGGCTTGGGGCCCAGTACTTC. The chain is built from TRBV15 and TRBJ2-5; 9 nucleotides line up with TRBD2. J lost 9 bases, V lost 5 bases, and 13 bases had no gene match. CDR1 is LNHNV, CDR2 YYDKDF, per germline (reference sequence). The length of the CDR3 is 15 residues.

The sample holds a few counts of this clone. The chain has TRBV19 and TRBJ1-2; 12 nucleotides agree with TRBD1. From germline, CDR1 is LNHDA and CDR2 SQIVND (reference sequence). J lost 3 bases, V lost 4 bases, and 12 bases had no gene match. The CDR3 sequence is 18 residues long. In DNA, the CDR3 is TGTGCCAGTAGTAGACCCGGGACAGGGGGCTTAAAGGACTATGGCTACACCTTC. This codes for CASSRPGTGGLKDYGYTF.